The clone carrying this TCR beta chain was picked up a small number of times. V shed 4 bases, J shed 6 bases, and the junction held 9 bases outside the gene matches. The CDR3 is made up of 14 amino acids. CDR1 and CDR2 (germline): SGHRS, YFSETQ. Vbeta (60) and Jbeta (13) primers were used in the PCR. TCRdb's table, derived via immunoSEQ multiplex PCR, lists solely in-frame clones and lacks some. The repertoire includes some 110,000 clones, about 81% of them detected once, and around 0.99% sits in the top ten. This sample was taken from a study of cytomegalovirus exposure and HLA in healthy donors. The chain uses TRBV5-1 and TRBJ1-2, with 7 bases that match TRBD1. Sequencing input: PBMCs. This clonotype was obtained from a woman aged 25 to 45 in good health and CMV-seronegative. The CDR3 sequence is CASSIRQGTDGYTF. In DNA, the CDR3 is TGCGCCAGCAGCATTCGACAGGGAACCGATGGCTACACCTTC. Full variable domain (remainder filled in from reference TRBV5-1 and TRBJ1-2): KAGVTQTPRYLIKTRGQQVTLSCSPISGHRSVSWYQQTPGQGLQFLFEYFSETQRNKGNFPGRFSGRQFSNSRSEMNVSTLELGDSALYLCASSIRQGTDGYTFGSGTRLTVV.